This TCR beta chain was obtained from a study of early T cells in non-severe SARS-CoV-2 infection listed by TCRdb under 2021. General notes on the study: Bulk RNA from unsorted whole blood was used for TCR sequencing, so alpha and beta chains could not be paired. Study-wide findings and limitations: VDJdb matching was skewed toward anti-spike CD8 responses and likely underestimated virus-specific expansions, missing private and CD4 specificities.

Between the V and J ends, shortened by 5 bases and 6 bases respectively, the junction contains 14 bases. The CDR3 runs 13 amino acids, cysteine and phenylalanine included. Only CDR3 DNA is held: 39 bases, read in frame from base 1. Via the germline V gene, CDR1 is SGHVS and CDR2 FNYEAQ. Library method: 5' RACE. For sequencing, a NextSeq 500 was employed. To correct for sequencing error and PCR bias, the TCR library protocol tagged individual cDNA molecules with unique molecular identifiers. TCR alpha and beta chains were both sequenced, and the abundances of alpha and beta sequences in each sample were closely correlated with each other. The authors' analysis ran thus. Decombinator V4 was used to perform V gene, J gene and CDR3 annotation of TCR sequences. TCRs were defined as expanded if a significant change between any two time points was detected under a Poisson model with p below 0.0001. TCR abundances were normalised to the total number of TCRs sequenced in each sample and reported as counts per million. TRAV1-2 paired with TRAJ12, TRAJ20 or TRAJ33 defined MAIT TCRs, while TRAV10 paired with TRAJ18 defined iNKT TCRs. VDJdb, accessed 1 November 2021, was searched for CMV, EBV and SARS-CoV-2 annotated TCRs, excluding TCRs annotated for multiple antigens. TCRdb trimmed the raw reads at Q25, called clones with MiXCR and kept productive beta chains. Rows with a matching CDR3 protein are joined into one entry that keeps the most common DNA and genes. The V and J calls were determined by TCRdb, not by the authors. In this sample the table shows about 40,000 distinct CDR3 sequences, roughly 5% of which occur a single time. 6% of the sample rests with the top ten.

Comments on this clonotype: Its recognized antigen is unknown. No clone much larger than this one lies a single base away; base qualities are absent.

This was a case-control study nested in a cohort of healthcare workers in London, UK, who had nasopharyngeal swab PCR tests and blood samples taken every week. Healthcare workers were recruited during the week of the UK lockdown, between 23 and 31 March 2020, and followed weekly for up to roughly 15 weeks. The chain joins TRBV7-6 to TRBJ2-7, with the D assignment possibly TRBD1 or TRBD2, given 5 matching bases for each. Sequenced here: whole blood, sampled at baseline. The receptor's source is an adult who was a healthcare worker with PCR-confirmed SARS-CoV-2 infection or an uninfected control (not recorded which). At the DNA level, the sequence is TGTGCCAGCAGCGCCGGGACCATCTTCGAGCAGTACTTC. It encodes CASSAGTIFEQYF.